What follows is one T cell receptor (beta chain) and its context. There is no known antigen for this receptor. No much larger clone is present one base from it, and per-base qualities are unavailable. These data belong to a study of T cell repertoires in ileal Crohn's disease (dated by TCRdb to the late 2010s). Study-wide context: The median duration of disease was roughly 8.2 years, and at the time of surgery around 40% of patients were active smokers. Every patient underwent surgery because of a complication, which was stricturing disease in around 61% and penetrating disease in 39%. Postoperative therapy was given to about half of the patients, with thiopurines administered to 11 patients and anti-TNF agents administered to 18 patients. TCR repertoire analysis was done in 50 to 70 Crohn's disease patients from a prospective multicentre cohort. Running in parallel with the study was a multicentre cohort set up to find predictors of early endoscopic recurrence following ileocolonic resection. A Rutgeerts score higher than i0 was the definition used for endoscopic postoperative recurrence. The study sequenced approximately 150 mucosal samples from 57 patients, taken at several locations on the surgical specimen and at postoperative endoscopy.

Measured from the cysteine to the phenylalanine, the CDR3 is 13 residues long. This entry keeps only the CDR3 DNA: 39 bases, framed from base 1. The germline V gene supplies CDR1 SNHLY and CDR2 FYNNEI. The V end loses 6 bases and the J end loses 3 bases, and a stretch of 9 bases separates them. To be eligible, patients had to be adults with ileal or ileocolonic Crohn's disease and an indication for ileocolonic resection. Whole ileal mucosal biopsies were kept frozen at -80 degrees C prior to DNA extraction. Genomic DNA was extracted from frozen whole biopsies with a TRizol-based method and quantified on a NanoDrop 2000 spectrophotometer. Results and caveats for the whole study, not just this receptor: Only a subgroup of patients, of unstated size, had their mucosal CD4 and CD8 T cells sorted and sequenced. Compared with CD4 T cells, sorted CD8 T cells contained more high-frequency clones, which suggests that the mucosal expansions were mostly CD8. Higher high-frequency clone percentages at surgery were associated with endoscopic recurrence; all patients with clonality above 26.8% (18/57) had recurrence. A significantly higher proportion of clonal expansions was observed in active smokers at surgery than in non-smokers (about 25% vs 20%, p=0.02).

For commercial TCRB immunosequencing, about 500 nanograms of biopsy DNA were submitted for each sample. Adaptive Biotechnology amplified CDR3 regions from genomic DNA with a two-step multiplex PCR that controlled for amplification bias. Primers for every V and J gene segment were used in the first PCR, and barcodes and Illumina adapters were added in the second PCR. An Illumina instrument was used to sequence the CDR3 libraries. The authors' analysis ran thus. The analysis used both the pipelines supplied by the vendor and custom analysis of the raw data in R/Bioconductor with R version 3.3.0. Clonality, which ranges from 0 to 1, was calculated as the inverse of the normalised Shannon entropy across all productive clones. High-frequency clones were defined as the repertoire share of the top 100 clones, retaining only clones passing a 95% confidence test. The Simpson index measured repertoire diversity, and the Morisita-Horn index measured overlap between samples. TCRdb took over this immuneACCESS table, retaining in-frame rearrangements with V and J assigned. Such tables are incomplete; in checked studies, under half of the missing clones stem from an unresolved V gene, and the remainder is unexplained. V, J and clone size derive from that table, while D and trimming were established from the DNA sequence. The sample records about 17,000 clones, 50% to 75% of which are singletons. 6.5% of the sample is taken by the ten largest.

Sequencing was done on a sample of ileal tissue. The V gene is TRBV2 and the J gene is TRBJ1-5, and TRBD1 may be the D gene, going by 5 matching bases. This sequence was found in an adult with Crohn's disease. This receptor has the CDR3 CASRGEDNQPQHF. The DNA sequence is TGTGCCAGCAGGGGGGAGGACAATCAGCCCCAGCATTTT.